The 13 T cell receptor beta chains below all came from one sample that was sequenced in a study of CD8 T cells in ankylosing spondylitis. TCRdb redid the calling of the 5' RACE reads with MiXCR, one entry per CDR3 protein. Of roughly 150,000 distinct CDR3 sequences listed, roughly 31% are singletons. The sequencing sample was made of synovial fluid, either unsorted or a sorted T cell fraction (not recorded which). Source of these receptors: a male donor with ankylosing spondylitis.

The genes are TRBV12-3 or TRBV12-4 and TRBJ1-3, with D uncertain. This CDR3 region has 13 residues. V was trimmed by 6 bases and J by 4 bases, leaving 10 bases between them. CDR3 region: CASRPTEGNTIYF. The CDR3 nucleotides are TGTGCCAGCAGACCGACTGAAGGAAACACCATATATTTT.

This clonotype was picked up a small number of times. The genes are TRBV5-1 and TRBJ1-3; no clear D. The CDR3 has 13 amino acids. Trimming cost V 5 bases and J 4 bases, with 10 bases left between them. Germline assignment: CDR1 SGHRS and CDR2 YFSETQ. CDR3 sequence: CASRSDIGNTIYF. The CDR3 nucleotides read TGCGCCAGCAGATCTGACATCGGAAACACCATATATTTT.

The chain combines TRBV29-1 with TRBJ1-5; TRBD1 aligns across 7 bases. Germline loops: CDR1 SQVTM, CDR2 ANQGSEA. Trimming removed 1 base from V and 5 bases from J; junction bases left unmatched: 8. The CDR3 has 15 amino acids. The CDR3 region has the DNA TGCAGCGTTGAAGCCGAGGGGGCCGGCTATCAGCCCCAGCATTTT. Protein sequence: CSVEAEGAGYQPQHF.

This clonotype came up many times. The chain has TRBV6-1 and TRBJ2-4; 7 positions agree with TRBD1. The CDR3 covers 13 residues. Losses at the gene ends were 6 bases for V and 8 bases for J; bases not matched to a gene: 7. Germline V gene lookup returns CDR1 MNHNS and CDR2 SASEGT. The CDR3 bases are TGTGCCAGCAGCCCGGACAGGTCGCACATTCAGTACTTC. Translation gives CASSPDRSHIQYF.

This clonotype was seen many times. This sequence joins TRBV12-3 or TRBV12-4 and TRBJ2-5; D is possibly TRBD1 (7 bases). V was shortened by 1 base and J by 4 bases, with 10 bases between the two germline ends. This CDR3 comprises 14 residues. The CDR3 nucleotides read TGTGCCAGCAGTTTAGGGCAGGGGGGAGAGACCCAGTACTTC. Residues: CASSLGQGGETQYF.

This clonotype was counted many times. The chain carries TRBV20-1 and TRBJ2-3; no definite D call. Germline lookup yields CDR1 DFQATT and CDR2 SNEGSKA (reference sequence). Trimming took 1 base from V and 3 from J, leaving 2 bases between them. The CDR3 runs to 11 residues. The CDR3 loop is CSARGTDTQYF. The CDR3 DNA reads as TGCAGTGCTAGAGGAACAGATACGCAGTATTTT.

This clonotype turned up a few times. This chain joins TRBV11-2 and TRBJ2-1, with D tentatively TRBD2 (6 bases). CDR3 size: 16 residues. CDR1 SGHAT and CDR2 FQNNGV come from the germline V gene. Trimming stripped 4 bases from V and 2 bases from J, with 15 bases between. The CDR3 region is CASSSPGPGAYNEQFF. CDR3 bases: TGTGCCAGCAGCTCTCCCGGGCCGGGGGCCTACAATGAGCAGTTCTTC.

V and J are TRBV10-3 and TRBJ2-3, with 10 bases fitting TRBD2. The V segment lost 2 bases and the J segment 6 bases; nucleotides outside the gene matches: 5. Germline CDR1 and CDR2: ENHRY and SYGVKD. The length of the CDR3 is 15 residues. The CDR3 here is CAISEETSGKDTQYF. DNA of the CDR3: TGTGCCATCAGTGAGGAAACTAGCGGGAAGGATACGCAGTATTTT.

This chain links TRBV12-3 or TRBV12-4 with TRBJ1-2; TRBD1 matches 10 bases. The V and J ends lost 3 bases and 2 bases, in that order; junction bases with no gene match: 6. The CDR3 consists of 16 residues. For the CDR3, the DNA is TGTGCCAGCAGTTTCCGACAGGGGGCCTACAACTATGGCTACACCTTC. Encoded protein: CASSFRQGAYNYGYTF.

This chain connects TRBV18 to TRBJ1-5; unclear D gene. Trimming cost V 5 bases and J 7 bases, with 12 bases left between them. The germline V gene encodes CDR1 KGHSH and CDR2 LQKENI. This CDR3 contains 13 residues. DNA of the CDR3: TGTGCCAGCTCATCGGGATCGGGGCAGCCCCAGCATTTT. This sequence encodes CASSSGSGQPQHF.

The table lists this clonotype with a count of one. The chain combines TRBV10-3 with TRBJ2-2; D gene ambiguous. Germline lookup yields CDR1 ENHRY and CDR2 SYGVKD. V dropped 8 bases and J dropped 4 bases, with 8 bases sitting between them. The CDR3 is 12 amino acids. The CDR3 spells CAIGVGTGELFF. The CDR3 DNA sequence: TGTGCCATCGGCGTGGGCACCGGGGAGCTGTTTTTT.

The chain couples TRBV24-1 to TRBJ2-6; D could derive from TRBD1 or TRBD2 (5 bases each). This CDR3 contains 13 residues. Trimming cost V 7 bases and J 2 bases, with 5 bases left between them. Germline V gene data show CDR1 as KGHDR and CDR2 as SFDVKD. CDR3 coding DNA: TGTGCCACCAGGGGGGCTGGGGCCAACGTCCTGACTTTC. Protein sequence: CATRGAGANVLTF.

In its sample, this clonotype was seen a few times. The chain has TRBV18 and TRBJ2-2; 10 nucleotides align to TRBD2. There are 16 residues in the CDR3. Losses at the gene ends were 5 bases for V and 5 bases for J; bases not matched to a gene: 8. Germline assignment: CDR1 KGHSH and CDR2 LQKENI. The CDR3 DNA sequence: TGTGCCAGCTCAAGCCTAGCGGGAGAAGGTACCGGGGAGCTGTTTTTT. Amino acids: CASSSLAGEGTGELFF.